One T cell receptor (beta chain) is described in this entry. The sample originates from a study of control samples from healthy donors and cancer patients. The germline gives CDR1 ENHRY, CDR2 SYGVKD. V was pared by 6 bases and J by 7 bases, with 3 bases of the junction left unmatched. This CDR3 is 12 amino acids long. Sequenced by immunoSEQ multiplex PCR; TCRdb stores in-frame clones only, minus some. The data show roughly 140,000 clones, approximately 88% seen once. The TCR originated in a man aged 25 to 40 in good health. The chain has TRBV10-3 and TRBJ1-2; TRBD1 agrees at 9 bases. Material: blood. The CDR3 loop reads CAIRQGASGYTF. The CDR3 DNA is TGTGCCATCAGACAGGGGGCGAGTGGCTACACCTTC.